This entry is about one T cell receptor beta chain. TCRdb re-called the 5' RACE reads; every CDR3 protein appears as one record, without DNA. The sample has roughly 420,000 distinct CDR3 sequences. The source of the sample is a study of T cells expressing NK-cell markers. Background on the study: CD3+CD56+NKG2C+, CD3+CD56+NKG2C- and CD3+CD56-NKG2C+ T cells, once sorted, supplied the TCR beta repertoires. Seropositivity for HCMV was found in seven of the eight sequenced donors, with one seronegative.

The material sequenced was blood T cells: a sorted CD56 or NKG2C T cell subset, CD4+ or CD8+ T cells, or bulk PBMC T cells (not recorded which). The sequence came from a woman aged 18 to 75 in good health.

The CDR3 here is CASSTPGQRYLGYTF. J is TRBJ1-2 and V is TRBV12-3 or TRBV12-4; with no DNA, the TCRdb D assignment of TRBD1 cannot be verified. The length of the CDR3 is 15 residues.